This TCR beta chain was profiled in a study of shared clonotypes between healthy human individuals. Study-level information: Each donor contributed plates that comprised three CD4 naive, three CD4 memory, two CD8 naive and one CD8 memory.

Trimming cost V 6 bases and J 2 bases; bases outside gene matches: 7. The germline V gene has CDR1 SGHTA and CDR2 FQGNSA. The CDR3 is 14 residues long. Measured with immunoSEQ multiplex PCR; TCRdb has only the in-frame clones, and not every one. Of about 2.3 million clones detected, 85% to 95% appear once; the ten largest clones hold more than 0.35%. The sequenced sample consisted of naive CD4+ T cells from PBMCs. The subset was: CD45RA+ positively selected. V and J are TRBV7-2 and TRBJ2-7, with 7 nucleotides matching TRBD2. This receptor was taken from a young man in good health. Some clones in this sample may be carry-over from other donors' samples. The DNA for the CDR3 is TGTGCCAGCAGTCTAGCGGTCGGGGCCTACGAGCAGTACTTC. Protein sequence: CASSLAVGAYEQYF.